The clone carrying this TCR beta chain was detected a few times. V shed 2 bases and J 0 bases; nucleotides not matched to a gene: 3. The germline V gene has CDR1 MDHEN and CDR2 SYDVKM. The CDR3 runs 16 residues. TCRdb reprocessed the PCR reads via MiXCR and lists one record per CDR3 protein. This sample has under 650,000 distinct CDR3 sequences, with just under 20% found just once. A CD8+CD4-CCR7+CD45RA+ gate was used to sort naive CD8 T cells. The data originate from a study of molecular identifiers for immune sequencing clone quantification. The chain recombines TRBV28 with TRBJ2-3, with TRBD2 matching over 9 bases. The sequence came from a human donor in good health. Some libraries in this study had Jurkat cell RNA spiked in. The sample comprised naive CD8+ T cells from blood, with Jurkat cell RNA spiked in. Stated subset: FACS-sorted CD8+CD4-CCR7+CD45RA+ naive T cells. The CDR3 protein is CASSLPTSGSTDTQYF. The CDR3 DNA reads as TGTGCCAGCAGTTTACCGACTAGCGGCAGCACAGATACGCAGTATTTT.